This TCR beta chain is drawn from a study of shared clonotypes between healthy human individuals. In the study overall: Three plates were used per donor for CD4 naive, three for CD4 memory, two for CD8 naive and one for CD8 memory.

Genomic DNA (from each subset) was split evenly across several immunoSEQ plates. Study processing details: Filtering differed for immunoSEQ, which gave only junction sequences without quality scores. Libraries were prepared by immunoSEQ multiplex PCR; TCRdb keeps only in-frame clonotypes and omits some of them. From that table come the V and J calls and clone size; the DNA was used to work out D and trimming. The table includes about 2 million clones, around 96% detected once. CDR3 length equals 14 residues. V lost 1 base to trimming and J lost 7 bases; unmatched junction nucleotides: 3. The germline CDR1 and CDR2 sequences are SGHVS and FQNEAQ. Regarding this clone: The antigen is not known.

Naive CD8 cells lacked CD45RO and underwent positive selection for CCR7, leaving out terminally differentiated effector memory CD45RA+ cells. Study outcomes and limitations: Sampling covered blood only; tissue repertoires likely differ.

The chain employs TRBV7-8 and TRBJ1-4; 7 bases are a match to TRBD1. Sequenced: naive CD8+ T cells sorted from blood. This TCR derives from a man aged 18 to 35 in good health. CDR3: CASSLEGAIEKLFF. In nucleotides, the CDR3 is TGTGCCAGCAGCTTAGAGGGGGCAATTGAAAAACTGTTTTTT.